One sample yielded the 23 T cell receptor beta chains listed below, sequenced in a study of cytomegalovirus exposure and HLA in healthy donors. The PCR had 60 Vbeta and 13 Jbeta primers. Some clones are missing from TCRdb's copy, which holds only in-frame ones; the method was immunoSEQ multiplex PCR. The sample includes roughly 160,000 clones, roughly 84% of them seen just once. Sequencing was done on a sample of PBMCs. Receptors originate from a man between 25 and 39 years old in good health and CMV-seronegative.

The rearrangement uses TRBV5-1 and TRBJ2-3; D possibly corresponds to TRBD1 (5 bases). Germline CDR1 and CDR2: SGHRS and YFSETQ. V shed 0 bases and J shed 1 base, with 12 bases lying between them. The CDR3 is made up of 16 amino acids. The CDR3 region is CASSLAAGKGTDTQYF. Here the CDR3 DNA reads TGCGCCAGCAGCTTGGCGGCAGGGAAGGGCACAGATACGCAGTATTTT.

This rearrangement joins TRBV6-1 to TRBJ2-1; 7 bases are a match to TRBD2. This CDR3 contains 16 residues. Trimming removed 1 base from V and 4 bases from J; junction bases left unmatched: 7. From germline, CDR1 is MNHNS and CDR2 SASEGT. CDR3 coding DNA: TGTGCCAGCAGTGAAGGGGCACGGGACTATTACAATGAGCAGTTCTTC. Residues: CASSEGARDYYNEQFF.

CDR3 residues: CASSSATVPTEAFF. CDR3 coding DNA: TGTGCCAGCAGCAGCGCGACAGTTCCCACTGAAGCTTTCTTT. This chain links TRBV7-8 with TRBJ1-1; D is possibly TRBD1 (5 bases). V lost 5 bases and J lost 4, with 14 bases in between. The length of the CDR3 is 14 residues. Germline V gene sequence: CDR1 SGHVS, CDR2 FQNEAQ. Using reference TRBV7-8 and TRBJ1-1 for the parts outside the CDR3, the full variable domain is GAGVSQSPRYKVAKRGQDVALRCDPISGHVSLFWYQQALGQGPEFLTYFQNEAQLDKSGLPSDRFFAERPEGSVSTLKIQRTQQEDSAVYLCASSSATVPTEAFFGQGTRLTVV.

The chain couples TRBV30 to TRBJ2-2, with TRBD2 matching 7 bases. The CDR3 loop spans 15 amino acids. Germline CDR1 is GTSNPN and CDR2 is SVGIG (reference sequence). Unmatched junction bases numbered 6, after V lost 2 bases and J lost 3 bases. The DNA of the CDR3 is TGTGCCTGGAGTTTGACTCGGGGGGACACCGGGGAGCTGTTTTTT. Its protein product is CAWSLTRGDTGELFF.

The CDR3 bases are TGTGCCAGCAGTGACGGGACAGGGTCCTACGAGCAGTACTTC. Translation: CASSDGTGSYEQYF. V and J are TRBV6-5 and TRBJ2-7; 9 bases are shared with TRBD1. The CDR3 is 14 residues long. J gave up 1 base and V 5 bases, and 3 bases lay outside the gene matches. The germline V gene encodes CDR1 MNHEY and CDR2 SVGAGI.

The chain joins TRBV2 to TRBJ1-5; 7 bases map to TRBD1. The CDR3 is 14 residues long. Germline-derived CDR1 and CDR2 are SNHLY and FYNNEI. V gave up 9 bases and J gave up 0 bases; unmatched junction bases: 5. This CDR3 reads CASQTGNSNQPQHF. Written as DNA, the CDR3 is TGTGCCAGTCAGACAGGGAATAGCAATCAGCCCCAGCATTTT.

The V gene is TRBV7-9, the J gene TRBJ2-5, with a tentative D call TRBD1 (6 bases). Trimming left V 4 bases short and J 2 bases short, with 8 bases between. Germline V lookup: CDR1 SEHNR, CDR2 FQNEAQ (reference sequence). The CDR3 totals 13 residues. The CDR3 here is CASSWGHQETQYF. In DNA, the CDR3 is TGTGCCAGCAGCTGGGGACATCAAGAGACCCAGTACTTC.

The V gene is TRBV29-1, the J gene TRBJ2-7, with D possibly being TRBD1 (5 bases). Trimming pared 3 bases from V and 0 bases from J, leaving 15 bases between. CDR3 length: 15 residues. CDR1 is SQVTM, CDR2 ANQGSEA, per germline. Written as DNA, the CDR3 is TGCAGCGTTGAGTTTGGTCAGGGCAACTCCTACGAGCAGTACTTC. The encoded protein is CSVEFGQGNSYEQYF.

Only a few counts were recorded for this clone. The chain recombines TRBV4-3 with TRBJ1-6, with 7 bases aligning to TRBD1. CDR3 length: 15 amino acids. The V segment lost 8 bases and the J segment 6 bases; nucleotides outside the gene matches: 10. Germline assignment: CDR1 LGHNA and CDR2 YSLEER. The DNA for the CDR3 is TGCGCCAGCTCTGAAGACAGGGCCGGTAATTCACCCCTCCACTTT. Its translation is CASSEDRAGNSPLHF.

The rearrangement uses TRBV27 and TRBJ2-1; 9 bases map to TRBD2. Germline assignment: CDR1 MNHEY and CDR2 SMNVEV (reference sequence). Unmatched junction bases numbered 12, after V lost 0 bases and J lost 3 bases. The CDR3 consists of 19 residues. CDR3 residues: CASSLSNTAGGPNYNEQFF. The DNA for the CDR3 is TGTGCCAGCAGTTTATCGAATACAGCGGGGGGCCCAAACTACAATGAGCAGTTCTTC.

The CDR3 DNA reads TGTGCCAGCAGCCTGCTCGGGACTAGCTTGAACACCGGGGAGCTGTTTTTT. The encoded protein is CASSLLGTSLNTGELFF. The V call is TRBV7-6, the J call TRBJ2-2; 9 nucleotides line up with TRBD2. The germline gives CDR1 SGHVS, CDR2 FNYEAQ. V lost 5 bases, J lost 1 base, and 8 bases stayed unmatched. The CDR3 loop spans 17 amino acids.

The CDR3 protein is CASSTNLDRLGSEQYF. CDR3 coding DNA: TGTGCCAGCAGCACAAACCTCGACAGGTTGGGAAGCGAGCAGTACTTC. This chain joins TRBV5-6 and TRBJ2-7; perhaps TRBD1 as D (6 bases). The CDR3 is made up of 16 amino acids. In germline, CDR1 is SGHDT, CDR2 YYEEEE. V lost 4 bases, J lost 6 bases, and 23 bases lay in between.

This chain connects TRBV15 to TRBJ1-3; D perhaps matches TRBD1 (6 bases). CDR3 length: 15 amino acids. Trimming stripped 0 bases from V and 4 bases from J, with 10 bases between. The germline CDR1 and CDR2 sequences are LNHNV and YYDKDF (reference sequence). CDR3 protein: CATSRDRTVGNTIYF. In DNA, the CDR3 is TGTGCCACCAGCAGAGATCGGACAGTCGGAAACACCATATATTTT.

Turning to this clone: The junction shows a germline mismatch at one end, possibly a read error. The chain has TRBV27 and TRBJ2-7; 12 bases map to TRBD2. The V gene's germline CDR1 is MNHEY and CDR2 SMNVEV (reference sequence). This CDR3 has 13 residues. The CDR3 DNA reads as TGTGCCAGCAGTTTATCACCCCGACTAGCGGGAGTCTTC. Residues: CASSLSPRLAGVF.

The CDR3 DNA reads TGTGCCAGTAGTATACAGGGGAAAAAGAACGAGCAGTACTTC. The encoded protein is CASSIQGKKNEQYF. The chain employs TRBV19 and TRBJ2-7, with D possibly matching TRBD1 (6 bases). Germline values: CDR1 LNHDA, CDR2 SQIVND (reference sequence). V lost 2 bases to trimming and J lost 5 bases, with 13 bases between them. The CDR3 runs to 14 residues. Filled out from reference TRBV19 and TRBJ2-7, the complete variable domain reads DGGITQSPKYLFRKEGQNVTLSCEQNLNHDAMYWYRQDPGQGLRLIYYSQIVNDFQKGDIAEGYSVSREKKESFPLTVTSAQKNPTAFYLCASSIQGKKNEQYFGPGTRLTVT.

The chain joins TRBV9 to TRBJ1-2; unclear D gene. The germline V and J ends were trimmed by 2 bases and 7 bases, with 15 bases remaining between them. This CDR3 is 14 amino acids long. Germline values: CDR1 SGDLS, CDR2 YYNGEE. This CDR3 reads CASSVAEVVGGYTF. The CDR3 coding sequence is TGTGCCAGCAGCGTGGCCGAGGTAGTAGGTGGCTACACCTTC.

The chain has TRBV21-1 and TRBJ2-7; the D call of TRBD1 is as the table states it, not checked on the DNA. TRBV21-1 is recorded as a pseudogene. The CDR3 sequence is 18 residues long. Here the CDR3 DNA reads TGTGCCAGCAGCAAATCACCCCTGGGACAGGGGGCCAAGTACGAGCAGTACTTC. Protein: CASSKSPLGQGAKYEQYF.

This chain connects TRBV15 to TRBJ1-1; D is ambiguous. CDR1 and CDR2 (germline): LNHNV, YYDKDF (reference sequence). V was clipped by 0 bases and J by 5 bases, with 7 bases between them. This CDR3 region has 13 residues. The CDR3 coding sequence is TGTGCCACCAGCAGAGATATTAAAACTGAAGCTTTCTTT. This encodes CATSRDIKTEAFF.

The rearrangement uses TRBV5-1 and TRBJ1-1; 8 bases agree with TRBD1. V was pared by 1 base and J by 4 bases, with 3 bases of the junction left unmatched. Germline V gives CDR1 SGHRS, CDR2 YFSETQ. This CDR3 has 14 amino acids. CDR3 DNA sequence: TGCGCCAGCAGCTTGACAGGGGGGGTCACTGAAGCTTTCTTT. Translating gives CASSLTGGVTEAFF.

The gene calls are TRBV4-1 and TRBJ1-5; TRBD1 agrees at 10 bases. Germline V gene sequence: CDR1 MGHRA, CDR2 YSYEKL. The CDR3 covers 13 residues. The J segment lost 7 bases and the V segment lost 6 bases, leaving 3 bases of the junction unmatched. CDR3 nucleotide sequence: TGCGCCAGCAGTCGGGACAGGGGCCAGCCCCAGCATTTT. This gives the protein CASSRDRGQPQHF.

The J gene is TRBJ1-5, the V gene TRBV19, with D hard to call. V was shortened by 3 bases and J by 7 bases, with 10 bases between the two germline ends. Germline loops: CDR1 LNHDA, CDR2 SQIVND (reference sequence). The CDR3 spans 13 residues. The DNA for the CDR3 is TGTGCCAGTAGTATGTCCCCGGGGCAGCCCCAGCATTTT. It encodes CASSMSPGQPQHF.

As to this clone: The sample holds other DNA sequences that translate to the same CDR3. The chain links TRBV27 to TRBJ2-1; 10 bases are shared with TRBD2. CDR1 is MNHEY and CDR2 is SMNVEV in the germline V gene (reference sequence). The CDR3 is made up of 17 amino acids. The ends lost 6 bases at V and 2 bases at J; junction bases unmatched: 10. CDR3: CASRLIAGGPTYNEQFF. DNA of the CDR3: TGTGCCAGCAGGCTGATAGCGGGAGGTCCCACCTACAATGAGCAGTTCTTC.

The J gene is TRBJ2-7, the V gene TRBV7-2; unclear D gene. The V and J ends lost 4 bases and 3 bases respectively, with 4 bases between them. This CDR3 contains 11 residues. Germline-derived CDR1 and CDR2 are SGHTA and FQGNSA. CDR3: CASSSNYEQYF. DNA for the CDR3: TGTGCCAGCAGCTCTAACTACGAGCAGTACTTC.